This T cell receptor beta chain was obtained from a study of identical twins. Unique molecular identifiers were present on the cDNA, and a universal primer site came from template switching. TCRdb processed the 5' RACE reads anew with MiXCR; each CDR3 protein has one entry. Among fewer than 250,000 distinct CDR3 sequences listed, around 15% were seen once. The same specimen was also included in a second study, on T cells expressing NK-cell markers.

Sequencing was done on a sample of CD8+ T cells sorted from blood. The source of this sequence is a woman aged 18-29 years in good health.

The CDR3 protein is CASTVTGHSSGANVLTF. In DNA, the CDR3 is TGCGCCAGCACAGTGACAGGGCACTCTTCTGGGGCCAACGTCCTGACTTTC. V is TRBV5-1 and J is TRBJ2-6; 7 bases align to TRBD1. The V gene end was trimmed by 6 bases and the J gene end by 1 base; junction bases not matched to a gene: 10. The CDR3 totals 17 residues. Germline-derived CDR1 and CDR2 are SGHRS and YFSETQ.